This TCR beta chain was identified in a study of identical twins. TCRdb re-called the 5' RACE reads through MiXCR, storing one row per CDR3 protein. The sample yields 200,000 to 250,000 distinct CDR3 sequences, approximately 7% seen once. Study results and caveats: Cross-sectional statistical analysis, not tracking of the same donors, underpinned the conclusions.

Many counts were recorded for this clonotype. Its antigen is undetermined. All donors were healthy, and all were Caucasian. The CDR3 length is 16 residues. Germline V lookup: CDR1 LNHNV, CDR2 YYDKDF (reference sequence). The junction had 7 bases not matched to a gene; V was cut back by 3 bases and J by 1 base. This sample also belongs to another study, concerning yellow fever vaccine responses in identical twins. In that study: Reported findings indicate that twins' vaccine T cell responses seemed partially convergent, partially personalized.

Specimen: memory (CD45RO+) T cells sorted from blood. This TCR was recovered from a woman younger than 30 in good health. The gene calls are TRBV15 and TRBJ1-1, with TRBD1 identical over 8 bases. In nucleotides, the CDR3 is TGTGCCACCAGCAGCCCAGGGGGCTTGAGGAACACTGAAGCTTTCTTT. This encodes CATSSPGGLRNTEAFF.